A selection of T cell receptor beta chains follows, all from one sample in a study of blood T cell repertoires in COVID-19. Some clones are missing from TCRdb's copy, which holds only in-frame ones; the method was immunoSEQ multiplex PCR. The data contain 300,000 to 350,000 clones, about nine tenths of them seen just once; the ten biggest clones take up around 9.9%. Sequenced sample: peripheral blood. These receptors all come from a man between 25 and 39 years old with COVID-19, enrolled during active disease. Both conserved end residues are part of each CDR3. D genes are given only for firm matches. A clone size is listed for some rows: how often the clone was seen (once, few, many), or a class if it is expanded.

d_gene: NA
v_gene: TRBV7-3
abundance: NA
j_gene: TRBJ2-1
CDR3nt: TGTGCCAGCAGCTACCCCGGTCTGGGAGTCGGGGTTGAGCAGTTCTTC
CDR3aa: CASSYPGLGVGVEQFF

d_gene: TRBD2
v_gene: TRBV7-3
abundance: NA
j_gene: TRBJ2-2
CDR3nt: TGTGCCAGCAGCTTAATTAGCGGGAGGAACACCGGGGAGCTGTTTTTT
CDR3aa: CASSLISGRNTGELFF

d_gene: TRBD2
v_gene: TRBV6-6
abundance: NA
j_gene: TRBJ2-7
CDR3nt: TGTGCCAGCAGCCCTAAACTAGCGGGAATCAACTACGAGCAGTACTTC
CDR3aa: CASSPKLAGINYEQYF

d_gene: TRBD2
v_gene: TRBV30
abundance: NA
j_gene: TRBJ2-7
CDR3nt: TGTGCCTGGAGTCTCGGACTAGCGGGAGACTCCTACGAGCAGTACTTC
CDR3aa: CAWSLGLAGDSYEQYF

d_gene: TRBD2
v_gene: TRBV11-1
abundance: NA
j_gene: TRBJ2-3
CDR3nt: TGTGCCAGCAGCTCAGTGAGCGGGGGAAATACGCAGTATTTT
CDR3aa: CASSSVSGGNTQYF

d_gene: TRBD1
v_gene: TRBV19
abundance: NA
j_gene: TRBJ1-6
CDR3nt: TGTGCCAGTACTCTCCGGGGGACAGGGGGCGATTCACCCCTCCACTTT
CDR3aa: CASTLRGTGGDSPLHF

d_gene: TRBD1
v_gene: TRBV6-5
abundance: NA
j_gene: TRBJ2-2
CDR3nt: TGTGCCCCGCGGGGACAGGGGGGTACCACCGGGGAGCTGTTTTTT
CDR3aa: CAPRGQGGTTGELFF

d_gene: TRBD1
v_gene: TRBV25-1
abundance: NA
j_gene: TRBJ2-5
CDR3nt: TGTGCCAGCAGTGAGGGACAGGGGGGTACAATCCAAGAGACCCAGTACTTC
CDR3aa: CASSEGQGGTIQETQYF

d_gene: TRBD1
v_gene: TRBV6-5
abundance: NA
j_gene: TRBJ1-6
CDR3nt: TGTGCCAGCAGTTCCCAGGGGGCGCGGAATAATTCACCCCTCCACTTT
CDR3aa: CASSSQGARNNSPLHF

d_gene: TRBD1
v_gene: TRBV28
abundance: NA
j_gene: TRBJ1-2
CDR3nt: TGTGCCAGCAGTTTAAGACAGGGGCTCAATGGCTACACCTTC
CDR3aa: CASSLRQGLNGYTF

d_gene: TRBD2
v_gene: TRBV27
abundance: NA
j_gene: TRBJ2-1
CDR3nt: TGTGCCAGCAGTTTTTTAGCGGGGTTTGTCAATGAGCAGTTCTTC
CDR3aa: CASSFLAGFVNEQFF

d_gene: TRBD1
v_gene: TRBV6-6
abundance: once
j_gene: TRBJ1-1
CDR3nt: TGTGCCAGCAGTAAACCGGGACAGAGTAACACTGAAGCTTTCTTT
CDR3aa: CASSKPGQSNTEAFF

d_gene: NA
v_gene: TRBV7-3
abundance: NA
j_gene: TRBJ1-6
CDR3nt: TGTGCCAGCAGCTCCGACAGCTGGAATTCACCCCTCCACTTT
CDR3aa: CASSSDSWNSPLHF

d_gene: TRBD1
v_gene: TRBV10-3
abundance: once
j_gene: TRBJ2-1
CDR3nt: TGTGCCATCGGAGGACAGGGGTACAATGAGCAGTTCTTC
CDR3aa: CAIGGQGYNEQFF

d_gene: NA
v_gene: TRBV19
abundance: once
j_gene: TRBJ1-2
CDR3nt: TGTGCCAGTAGTATTGCGTGGGGGGTCGGTTATGGCTACACCTTC
CDR3aa: CASSIAWGVGYGYTF

d_gene: NA
v_gene: TRBV6-6
abundance: once
j_gene: TRBJ2-3
CDR3nt: TGTGCCAGCAGTCAATACCTGACAGGGACTAGCACAGATACGCAGTATTTT
CDR3aa: CASSQYLTGTSTDTQYF

d_gene: TRBD2
v_gene: TRBV27
abundance: NA
j_gene: TRBJ2-3
CDR3nt: TGTGCCAGCAGGAGCGGGAGGGCCGCAGATACGCAGTATTTT
CDR3aa: CASRSGRAADTQYF

d_gene: NA
v_gene: TRBV7-8
abundance: NA
j_gene: TRBJ1-2
CDR3nt: TGTGCCAGCAGCTATCCGACAGATGGCTACACCTTC
CDR3aa: CASSYPTDGYTF

d_gene: NA
v_gene: TRBV6-2/TRBV6-3
abundance: NA
j_gene: TRBJ2-1
CDR3nt: TGTGCCAGCAGTTCCTTTAGCGGCTACAATGAGCAGTTCTTC
CDR3aa: CASSSFSGYNEQFF

d_gene: NA
v_gene: TRBV10-3
abundance: NA
j_gene: TRBJ1-1
CDR3nt: TGTGCCATCAGTGCAGTTTCGAACACTGAAGCTTTCTTT
CDR3aa: CAISAVSNTEAFF

d_gene: NA
v_gene: TRBV6-6
abundance: NA
j_gene: TRBJ2-7
CDR3nt: TGTGCCAGCAGCCGACAGGCCTACGAGCAGTACTTC
CDR3aa: CASSRQAYEQYF

d_gene: TRBD1
v_gene: TRBV7-2
abundance: NA
j_gene: TRBJ2-1
CDR3nt: TGTGCCAGCAGCTTAGGGACAGGGGGCGGGGAGCAGTTCTTC
CDR3aa: CASSLGTGGGEQFF

d_gene: TRBD1
v_gene: TRBV11-2
abundance: NA
j_gene: TRBJ1-6
CDR3nt: TGTGCCAGCAGGCCGGACAGGGGATTCTCCTATAATTCACCCCTCCACTTT
CDR3aa: CASRPDRGFSYNSPLHF

d_gene: NA
v_gene: TRBV7-8
abundance: NA
j_gene: TRBJ2-1
CDR3nt: TGTGCCAGCAGCACCCCGGGGGGCGGCGGGGACAATGAGCAGTTCTTC
CDR3aa: CASSTPGGGGDNEQFF

d_gene: NA
v_gene: TRBV11-2
abundance: NA
j_gene: TRBJ1-2
CDR3nt: TGTGCCAGCAGCCCTGGACCCAGGGCCGGGGGCTACACCTTC
CDR3aa: CASSPGPRAGGYTF

d_gene: NA
v_gene: TRBV21-1
abundance: few
j_gene: TRBJ1-2
CDR3nt: TGTGCCAGCAGTTGGACAGGGGGCCCTGGCTACACCTTC
CDR3aa: CASSWTGGPGYTF

d_gene: NA
v_gene: TRBV6-6
abundance: NA
j_gene: TRBJ1-2
CDR3nt: TGTGCCAGCAGTCCCACTTCCCAGGGATGGAACTATGGCTACACCTTC
CDR3aa: CASSPTSQGWNYGYTF

d_gene: NA
v_gene: TRBV24-1
abundance: NA
j_gene: TRBJ1-5
CDR3nt: TGTGCCACCAGTGATTCGGGGGGCATGAGGCAGCCCCAGCATTTT
CDR3aa: CATSDSGGMRQPQHF

d_gene: TRBD1
v_gene: TRBV5-1
abundance: NA
j_gene: TRBJ1-1
CDR3nt: TGCGCCAGCAGCCCGGGGACAGAAAGGGGTGAAGCTTTCTTT
CDR3aa: CASSPGTERGEAFF

d_gene: TRBD2
v_gene: TRBV3-1/TRBV3-2
abundance: NA
j_gene: TRBJ2-2
CDR3nt: TGTGCCAGCAGCCAAGAGGCTAACCTAGCGGGATTTTTGGGCACCGGGGAGCTGTTTTTT
CDR3aa: CASSQEANLAGFLGTGELFF

d_gene: NA
v_gene: TRBV6-9
abundance: NA
j_gene: TRBJ2-7
CDR3nt: TGTGCCAGCAGTTATCAAACAAGACTAGATTCCGACGAGCAGTACTTC
CDR3aa: CASSYQTRLDSDEQYF

d_gene: TRBD2
v_gene: TRBV7-2
abundance: NA
j_gene: TRBJ2-5
CDR3nt: TGTGCCAGCAGCTTTATGACTAGCGGGAAAGAGACCCAGTACTTC
CDR3aa: CASSFMTSGKETQYF

d_gene: NA
v_gene: TRBV12-3/TRBV12-4
abundance: NA
j_gene: TRBJ1-1
CDR3nt: TGTGCCAGCAAGGGGCGGAACACTGAAGCTTTCTTT
CDR3aa: CASKGRNTEAFF

d_gene: TRBD2
v_gene: TRBV4-2
abundance: once
j_gene: TRBJ2-2
CDR3nt: TGTGCCAGCAGCCAAGTCCCGGGACTAGCGGGAGGGACTACCGGGGAGCTGTTTTTT
CDR3aa: CASSQVPGLAGGTTGELFF

d_gene: NA
v_gene: TRBV9
abundance: NA
j_gene: TRBJ2-1
CDR3nt: TGTGCCAGCAGCGTTCGCGGGGGCGTCCGGGGCAATGAGCAGTTCTTC
CDR3aa: CASSVRGGVRGNEQFF

d_gene: TRBD1
v_gene: TRBV15
abundance: NA
j_gene: TRBJ2-7
CDR3nt: TGTGCCACCAGCAAAGGACAGGGTGTGGGCTACGAGCAGTACTTC
CDR3aa: CATSKGQGVGYEQYF

d_gene: NA
v_gene: TRBV19
abundance: NA
j_gene: TRBJ2-2
CDR3nt: TGTGCCAGTAGTATGAGGGCAGAACCTACCGGGGAGCTGTTTTTT
CDR3aa: CASSMRAEPTGELFF

d_gene: TRBD1
v_gene: TRBV7-2
abundance: NA
j_gene: TRBJ2-7
CDR3nt: TGTGCCAGCAGCTTAGACAGGGGTGGCGACGAGCAGTACTTC
CDR3aa: CASSLDRGGDEQYF

d_gene: TRBD2
v_gene: TRBV7-2
abundance: NA
j_gene: TRBJ2-3
CDR3nt: TGTGCCAGCCGCTTGGGGGGAGGGGATACGCAGTATTTT
CDR3aa: CASRLGGGDTQYF

d_gene: NA
v_gene: TRBV5-4
abundance: many
j_gene: TRBJ2-1
CDR3nt: TGTGCCAGCAGCTTATCGGTAGACAATGAGCAGTTCTTC
CDR3aa: CASSLSVDNEQFF

d_gene: NA
v_gene: TRBV7-9
abundance: NA
j_gene: TRBJ1-2
CDR3nt: TGTGCCAGCAGCACTCAGGGTGGCTATGGCTACACCTTC
CDR3aa: CASSTQGGYGYTF

d_gene: NA
v_gene: TRBV4-3
abundance: NA
j_gene: TRBJ2-7
CDR3nt: TGCGCCAGCAGCCAACTCCCGGCATCGGAGACCCGCTCCTACGAGCAGTACTTC
CDR3aa: CASSQLPASETRSYEQYF

d_gene: TRBD2
v_gene: TRBV4-2
abundance: NA
j_gene: TRBJ2-2
CDR3nt: TGTGCCAGCAGCCCCAACCAACTAACTAGCGGGGCCCTTGGCACCGGGGAGCTGTTTTTT
CDR3aa: CASSPNQLTSGALGTGELFF

d_gene: TRBD2
v_gene: TRBV18
abundance: NA
j_gene: TRBJ2-3
CDR3nt: TGTGCCAGCTCACCACCGCTAGCGGGTGGTTCCAATACGCAGTATTTT
CDR3aa: CASSPPLAGGSNTQYF

d_gene: NA
v_gene: TRBV12-3/TRBV12-4
abundance: NA
j_gene: TRBJ1-2
CDR3nt: TGTGCCAGCAGTTTTCAGATTTTCTATGGCTACACCTTC
CDR3aa: CASSFQIFYGYTF

d_gene: TRBD2
v_gene: TRBV11-3
abundance: NA
j_gene: TRBJ2-2
CDR3nt: TGTGCCAGCAGCCTAGAGCGGGAGGGGAGCACCGGGGAGCTGTTTTTT
CDR3aa: CASSLEREGSTGELFF

d_gene: NA
v_gene: TRBV9
abundance: NA
j_gene: TRBJ1-2
CDR3nt: TGTGCCAGCAGCCCCCACGGACAGATGGAAATGGGGGGCTACACCTTC
CDR3aa: CASSPHGQMEMGGYTF

d_gene: TRBD1
v_gene: TRBV29-1
abundance: NA
j_gene: TRBJ2-3
CDR3nt: TGCAGCGTTGAGGACAGGGGGGGCACAGATACGCAGTATTTT
CDR3aa: CSVEDRGGTDTQYF

d_gene: TRBD1
v_gene: TRBV19
abundance: NA
j_gene: TRBJ2-2
CDR3nt: TGTGCCAGTGTAGGACAGGGTTCCACCGGGGAGCTGTTTTTT
CDR3aa: CASVGQGSTGELFF